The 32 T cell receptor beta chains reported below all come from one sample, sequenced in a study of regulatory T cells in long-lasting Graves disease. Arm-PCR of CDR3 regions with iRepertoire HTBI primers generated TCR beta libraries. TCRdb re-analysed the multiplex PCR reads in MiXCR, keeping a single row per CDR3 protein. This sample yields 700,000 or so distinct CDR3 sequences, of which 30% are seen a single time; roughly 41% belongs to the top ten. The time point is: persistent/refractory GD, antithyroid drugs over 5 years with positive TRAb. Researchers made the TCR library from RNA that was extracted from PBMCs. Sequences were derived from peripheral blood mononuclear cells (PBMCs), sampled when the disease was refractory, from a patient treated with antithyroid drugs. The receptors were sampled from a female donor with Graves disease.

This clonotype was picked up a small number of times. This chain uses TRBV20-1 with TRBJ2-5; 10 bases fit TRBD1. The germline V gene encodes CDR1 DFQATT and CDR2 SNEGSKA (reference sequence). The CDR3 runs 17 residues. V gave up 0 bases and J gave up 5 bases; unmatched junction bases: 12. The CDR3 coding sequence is TGCAGTGCTAGAGAATGGGGACAGGGGCCGTCGGAGGAGACCCAGTACTTC. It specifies CSAREWGQGPSEETQYF.

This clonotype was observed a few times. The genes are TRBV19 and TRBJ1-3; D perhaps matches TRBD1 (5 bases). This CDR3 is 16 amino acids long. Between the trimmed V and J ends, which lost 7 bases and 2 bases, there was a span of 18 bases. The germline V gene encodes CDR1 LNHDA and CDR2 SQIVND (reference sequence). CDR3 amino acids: CASIDWAREPGNTIYF. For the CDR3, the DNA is TGTGCCAGTATCGACTGGGCCAGGGAACCTGGAAACACCATATATTTT. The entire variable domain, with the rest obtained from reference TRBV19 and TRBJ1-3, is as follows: DGGITQSPKYLFRKEGQNVTLSCEQNLNHDAMYWYRQDPGQGLRLIYYSQIVNDFQKGDIAEGYSVSREKKESFPLTVTSAQKNPTAFYLCASIDWAREPGNTIYFGEGSWLTVV.

This CDR3 reads CASSFNPKRPSYEQYF. CDR3 nucleotides: TGTGCCAGCAGCTTCAATCCTAAAAGACCCTCCTACGAGCAGTACTTC. The rearrangement uses TRBV5-5 and TRBJ2-7; unclear D gene. Germline assignment: CDR1 SGHKS and CDR2 YYEKEE (reference sequence). With 2 bases removed from V and 0 bases from J, the gap between germline ends came to 15 bases. The CDR3 covers 16 residues.

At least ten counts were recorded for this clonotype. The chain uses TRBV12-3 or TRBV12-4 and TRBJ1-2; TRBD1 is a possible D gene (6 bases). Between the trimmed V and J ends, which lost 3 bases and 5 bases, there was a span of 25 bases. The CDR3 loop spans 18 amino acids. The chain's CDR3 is CASSFWGNRAFVRYGYTF. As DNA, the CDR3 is TGTGCCAGCAGTTTTTGGGGAAACAGGGCTTTCGTGAGGTATGGCTACACCTTC.

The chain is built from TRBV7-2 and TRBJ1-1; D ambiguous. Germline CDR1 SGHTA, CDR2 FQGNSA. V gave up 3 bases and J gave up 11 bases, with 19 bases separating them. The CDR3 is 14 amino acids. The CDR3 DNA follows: TGTGCCAGCAGCTTTGCTTACCGACGAACTGCTGCTTTCTTT. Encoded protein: CASSFAYRRTAAFF.

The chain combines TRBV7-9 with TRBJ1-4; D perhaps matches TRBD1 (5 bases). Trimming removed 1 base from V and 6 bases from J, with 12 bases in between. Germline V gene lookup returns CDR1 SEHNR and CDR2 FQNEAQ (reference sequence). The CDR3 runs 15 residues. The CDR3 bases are TGTGCCAGCAGCTTAGTTGGGGGAAGTGATGAAAAACTGTTTTTT. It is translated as CASSLVGGSDEKLFF.

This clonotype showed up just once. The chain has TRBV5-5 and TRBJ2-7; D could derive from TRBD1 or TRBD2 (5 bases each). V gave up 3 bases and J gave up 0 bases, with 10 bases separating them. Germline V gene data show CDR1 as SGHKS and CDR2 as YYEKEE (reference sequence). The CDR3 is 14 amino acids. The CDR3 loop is CASSWDPGSYEQYF. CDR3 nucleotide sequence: TGTGCCAGCAGCTGGGACCCAGGCTCCTACGAGCAGTACTTC. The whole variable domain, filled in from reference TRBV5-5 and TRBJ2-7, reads DAGVTQSPTHLIKTRGQQVTLRCSPISGHKSVSWYQQVLGQGPQFIFQYYEKEERGRGNFPDRFSARQFPNYSSELNVNALLLGDSALYLCASSWDPGSYEQYFGPGTRLTVT.

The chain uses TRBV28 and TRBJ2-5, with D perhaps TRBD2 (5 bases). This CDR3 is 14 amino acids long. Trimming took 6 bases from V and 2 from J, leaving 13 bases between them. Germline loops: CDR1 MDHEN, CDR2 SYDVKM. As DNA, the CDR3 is TGTGCCAGCAGCCCAGCGGTCAGGCAAGAGACCCAGTACTTC. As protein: CASSPAVRQETQYF.

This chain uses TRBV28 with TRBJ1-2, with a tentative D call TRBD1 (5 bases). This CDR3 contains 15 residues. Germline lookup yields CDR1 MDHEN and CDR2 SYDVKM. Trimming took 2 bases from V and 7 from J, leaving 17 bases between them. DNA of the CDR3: TGTGCCAGCAGTTTAATTGGGACTATACTACGTGGCTACACCTTC. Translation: CASSLIGTILRGYTF.

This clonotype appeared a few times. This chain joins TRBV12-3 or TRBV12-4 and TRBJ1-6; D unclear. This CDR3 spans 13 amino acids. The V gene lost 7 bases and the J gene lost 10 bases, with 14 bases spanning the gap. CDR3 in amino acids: CASTGSRASPLHF. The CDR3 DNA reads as TGTGCCAGCACTGGCAGTCGAGCCTCACCCCTCCACTTT.

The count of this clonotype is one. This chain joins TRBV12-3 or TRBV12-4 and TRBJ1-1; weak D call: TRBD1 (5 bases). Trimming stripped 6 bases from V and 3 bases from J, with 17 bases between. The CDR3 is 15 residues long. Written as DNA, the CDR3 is TGTGCCAGCAGCCGGGCCCAGGGAGGGGACACTGAAGCTTTCTTT. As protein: CASSRAQGGDTEAFF.

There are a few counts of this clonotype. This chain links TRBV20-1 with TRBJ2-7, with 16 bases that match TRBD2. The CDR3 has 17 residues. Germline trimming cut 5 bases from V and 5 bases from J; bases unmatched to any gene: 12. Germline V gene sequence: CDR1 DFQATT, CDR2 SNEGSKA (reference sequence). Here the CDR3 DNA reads TGCAGTGCTTCCCCGGGACTAGCGGGAGGGAGTGGAGACGAGCAGTACTTC. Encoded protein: CSASPGLAGGSGDEQYF.

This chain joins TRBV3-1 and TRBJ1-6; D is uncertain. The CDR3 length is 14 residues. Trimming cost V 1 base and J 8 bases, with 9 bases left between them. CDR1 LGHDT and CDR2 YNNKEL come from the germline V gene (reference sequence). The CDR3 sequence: CASSQVMGYSPLHF. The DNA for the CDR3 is TGTGCCAGCAGCCAAGTTATGGGATATTCACCCCTCCACTTT. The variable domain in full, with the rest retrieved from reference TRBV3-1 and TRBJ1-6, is DTAVSQTPKYLVTQMGNDKSIKCEQNLGHDTMYWYKQDSKKFLKIMFSYNNKELIINETVPNRFSPKSPDKAHLNLHINSLELGDSAVYFCASSQVMGYSPLHFGNGTRLTVT.

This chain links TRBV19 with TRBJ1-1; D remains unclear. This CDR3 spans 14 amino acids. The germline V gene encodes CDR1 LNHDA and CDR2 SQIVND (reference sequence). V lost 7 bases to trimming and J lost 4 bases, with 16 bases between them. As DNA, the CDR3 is TGTGCCAGTATCGCCCCGGGATCCCGCACTGAAGCTTTCTTT. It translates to CASIAPGSRTEAFF.

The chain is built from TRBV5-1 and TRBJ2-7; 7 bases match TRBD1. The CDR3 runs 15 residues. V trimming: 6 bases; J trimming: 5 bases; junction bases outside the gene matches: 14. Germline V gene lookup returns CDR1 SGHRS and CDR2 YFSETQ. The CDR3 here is CASTDGRGQFDEQYF. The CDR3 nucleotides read TGCGCCAGCACCGACGGAAGGGGGCAGTTTGACGAGCAGTACTTC.

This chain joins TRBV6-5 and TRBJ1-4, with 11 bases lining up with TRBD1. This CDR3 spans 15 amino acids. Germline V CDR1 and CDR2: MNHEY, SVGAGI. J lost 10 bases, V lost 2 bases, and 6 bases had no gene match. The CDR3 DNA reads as TGTGCCAGCAGTTACACCGGGACAGGGGGTGCAAAACTGTTTTTT. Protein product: CASSYTGTGGAKLFF.

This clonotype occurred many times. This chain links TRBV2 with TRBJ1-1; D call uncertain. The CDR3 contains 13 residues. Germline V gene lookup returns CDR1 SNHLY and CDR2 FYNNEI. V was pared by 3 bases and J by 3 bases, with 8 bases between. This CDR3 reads CASSDGRYTEAFF. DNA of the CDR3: TGTGCCAGCAGTGATGGCAGGTACACTGAAGCTTTCTTT.

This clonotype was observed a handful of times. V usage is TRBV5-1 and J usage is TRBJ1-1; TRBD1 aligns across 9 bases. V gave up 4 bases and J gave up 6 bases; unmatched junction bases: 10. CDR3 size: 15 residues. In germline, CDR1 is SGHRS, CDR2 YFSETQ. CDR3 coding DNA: TGCGCCAGCAGCCTTCGGGACAGGGAATACCCTGAAGCTTTCTTT. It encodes CASSLRDREYPEAFF.

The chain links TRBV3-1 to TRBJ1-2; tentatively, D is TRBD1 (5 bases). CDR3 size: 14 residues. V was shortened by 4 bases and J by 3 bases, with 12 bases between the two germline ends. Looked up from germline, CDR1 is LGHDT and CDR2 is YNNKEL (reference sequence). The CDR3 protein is CASSPQWGDYGYTF. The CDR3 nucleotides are TGTGCCAGCAGCCCTCAGTGGGGGGACTATGGCTACACCTTC.

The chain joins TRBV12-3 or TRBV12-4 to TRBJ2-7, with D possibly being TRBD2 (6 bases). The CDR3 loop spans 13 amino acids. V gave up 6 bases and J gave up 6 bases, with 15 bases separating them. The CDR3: CASRVGEAGEQYF. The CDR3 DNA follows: TGTGCCAGCAGGGTTGGGGAGGCGGGCGAGCAGTACTTC.

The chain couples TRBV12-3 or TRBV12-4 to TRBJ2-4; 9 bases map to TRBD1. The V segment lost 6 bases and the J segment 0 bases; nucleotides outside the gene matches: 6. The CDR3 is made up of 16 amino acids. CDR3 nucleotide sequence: TGTGCCAGCAGGGAAAACAGGGGGCTAGCCAAAAACATTCAGTACTTC. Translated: CASRENRGLAKNIQYF.

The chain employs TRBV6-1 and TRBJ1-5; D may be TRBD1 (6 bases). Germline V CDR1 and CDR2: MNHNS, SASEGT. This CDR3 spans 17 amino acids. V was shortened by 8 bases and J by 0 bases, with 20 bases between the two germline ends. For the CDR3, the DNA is TGTGCCAGCCTTACTCCCGCCGGGGGGCATAGCAATCAGCCCCAGCATTTT. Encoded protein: CASLTPAGGHSNQPQHF.

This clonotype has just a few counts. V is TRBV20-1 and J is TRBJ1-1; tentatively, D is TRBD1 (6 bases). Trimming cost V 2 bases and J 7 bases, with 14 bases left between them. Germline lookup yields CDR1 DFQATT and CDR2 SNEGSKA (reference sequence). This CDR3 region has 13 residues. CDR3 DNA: TGCAGTGCTAGAAAGTCGGACAGCATTGAAGCTTTCTTT. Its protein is CSARKSDSIEAFF.

The chain's CDR3 is CASSPRRNMNTEAFF. The DNA of the CDR3 is TGTGCCAGCAGTCCCCGCAGGAATATGAACACTGAAGCTTTCTTT. The J gene is TRBJ1-1, the V gene TRBV27; no clear D. V was cut by 5 bases and J by 0 bases, with 13 bases left in between. The length of the CDR3 is 15 residues. The germline gives CDR1 MNHEY, CDR2 SMNVEV (reference sequence).

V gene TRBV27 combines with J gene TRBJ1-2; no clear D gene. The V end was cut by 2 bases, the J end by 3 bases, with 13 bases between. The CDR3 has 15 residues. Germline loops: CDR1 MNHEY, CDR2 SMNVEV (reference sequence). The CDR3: CASSLGRRGDYGYTF. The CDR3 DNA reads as TGTGCCAGCAGTTTAGGGAGGCGGGGTGACTATGGCTACACCTTC.

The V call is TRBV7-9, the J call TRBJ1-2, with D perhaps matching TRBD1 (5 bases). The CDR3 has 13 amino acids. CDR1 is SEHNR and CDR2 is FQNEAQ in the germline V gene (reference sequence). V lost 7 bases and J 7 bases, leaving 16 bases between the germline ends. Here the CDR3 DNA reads TGTGCCAGCAAGCCCCCGGGGGGACGTGGCTACACCTTC. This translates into CASKPPGGRGYTF.

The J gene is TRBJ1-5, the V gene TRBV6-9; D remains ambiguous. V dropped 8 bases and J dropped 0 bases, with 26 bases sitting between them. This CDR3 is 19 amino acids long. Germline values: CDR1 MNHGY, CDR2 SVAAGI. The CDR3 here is CASGSQPRGINYSNQPQHF. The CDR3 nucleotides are TGTGCCAGCGGTTCCCAACCCCGAGGCATCAATTATAGCAATCAGCCCCAGCATTTT.

The CDR3 DNA sequence: TGCGCCAGCAGCGAAGACAGGACAGCTAGCTACACCTTC. Protein: CASSEDRTASYTF. This sequence joins TRBV10-1 and TRBJ1-2; D is possibly TRBD1 (6 bases). Germline values: CDR1 WNHNN, CDR2 SYGVQD (reference sequence). This CDR3 contains 13 residues. V was trimmed by 6 bases and J by 9 bases, leaving 17 bases between them.

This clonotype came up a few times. The CDR3 coding sequence is TGTGCCAGCAGTCCCTTTTGGACTAGCGGGAACAACATTCAGTACTTC. Translating it yields CASSPFWTSGNNIQYF. The J gene is TRBJ2-4, the V gene TRBV6-1; TRBD2 aligns across 12 bases. V trimming: 5 bases; J trimming: 7 bases; junction bases outside the gene matches: 9. The CDR3 extends over 16 amino acids. Germline V gene lookup returns CDR1 MNHNS and CDR2 SASEGT.

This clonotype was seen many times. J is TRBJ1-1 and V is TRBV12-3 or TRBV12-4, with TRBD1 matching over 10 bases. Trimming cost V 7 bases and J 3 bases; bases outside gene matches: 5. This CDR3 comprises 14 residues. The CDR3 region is CASKSTGGYTEAFF. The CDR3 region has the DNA TGTGCCAGCAAATCGACAGGGGGCTACACTGAAGCTTTCTTT.

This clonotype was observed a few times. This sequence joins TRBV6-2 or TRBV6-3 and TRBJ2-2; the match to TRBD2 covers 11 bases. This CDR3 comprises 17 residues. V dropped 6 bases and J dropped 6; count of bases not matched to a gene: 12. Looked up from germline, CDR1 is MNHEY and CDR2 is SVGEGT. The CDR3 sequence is CASSHLTSGSSPGELFF. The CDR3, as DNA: TGTGCCAGCAGCCACCTTACTAGCGGGAGCTCTCCCGGGGAGCTGTTTTTT.

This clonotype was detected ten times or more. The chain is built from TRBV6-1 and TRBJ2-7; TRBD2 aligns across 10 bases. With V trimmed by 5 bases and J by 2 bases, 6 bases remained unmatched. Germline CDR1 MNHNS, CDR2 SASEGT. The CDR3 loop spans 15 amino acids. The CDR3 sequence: CASSTRTSGTYEQYF. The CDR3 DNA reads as TGTGCCAGCAGTACTCGGACTAGCGGCACCTACGAGCAGTACTTC.